This TCR beta chain was sequenced during a study of T cell repertoires in cytomegalovirus infection. Study in general: An indication of both CMV infection and matching HLA type came from public TCR beta signatures. Findings and limits, study-wide: In two of eight donors, the top clonotype was HLA-C-restricted CMV-specific.

CDR3 length: 15 residues. The V end lost 0 bases, the J end lost 5 bases, and 13 bases lay between the germline ends. From germline, CDR1 is SGHDN and CDR2 FVKESK. This clonotype was observed a few times. The antigen is undetermined. TCRdb passed the reads through MiXCR, listing each CDR3 protein once. The table has about 830,000 distinct CDR3 sequences, approximately 32% seen once. This specimen consisted of cultured CD8+ T cells from PBMCs, obtained from culture after CMV antigen stimulation. The chain joins TRBV14 to TRBJ2-5; D is unresolved. The receptor was derived from a human donor in good health (CMV status not recorded). Some clones in this sample may be carry-over from other donors' samples. CDR3 sequence: CASSQEVDGWETQYF. The CDR3 DNA reads as TGTGCCAGCAGCCAAGAAGTTGATGGGTGGGAGACCCAGTACTTC.